Shown below are 30 T cell receptor beta chains from a single sample sequenced in a study of T cell responses to AZD1222 COVID-19 vaccine. TCRdb's copy holds only in-frame clones and misses some; the assay was immunoSEQ multiplex PCR. The table includes some 170,000 clones, 90% to 95% detected once. The sequencing used peripheral blood, collected 28 days after the second AZD1222 dose. Every receptor here comes from an adult who received the AZD1222 COVID-19 vaccine.

This clone has more than one count but fewer than ten. The CDR3 DNA sequence: TGCAGCGTCGGGGATCGGGGGACCCAGTACTTC. Its protein product is CSVGDRGTQYF. The J gene is TRBJ2-5, the V gene TRBV29-1, with D maybe TRBD2 (5 bases). Trimming took off 6 bases at V and 7 bases at J, with 12 bases between the two ends. Per germline, CDR1 SQVTM and CDR2 ANQGSEA. CDR3 length equals 11 residues.

The chain recombines TRBV9 with TRBJ1-2; D perhaps matches TRBD1 (5 bases). The CDR3 is made up of 15 amino acids. V lost 0 bases to trimming and J lost 2 bases, with 11 bases between them. Germline V CDR1 and CDR2: SGDLS, YYNGEE. In nucleotides, the CDR3 is TGTGCCAGCAGCGTAGAACCAGGGAGAAACTATGGCTACACCTTC. This gives the protein CASSVEPGRNYGYTF.

The chain joins TRBV30 to TRBJ1-5; TRBD1 might be the D (5 bases). V dropped 3 bases and J dropped 5 bases, with 8 bases sitting between them. Germline V lookup: CDR1 GTSNPN, CDR2 SVGIG (reference sequence). The CDR3 has 12 residues. DNA for the CDR3: TGTGCCTGGAGCGACAGTTATCAGCCCCAGCATTTT. Translation gives CAWSDSYQPQHF. The full variable domain, completed using reference TRBV30 and TRBJ1-5, is SQTIHQWPATLVQPVGSPLSLECTVEGTSNPNLYWYRQAAGRGLQLLFYSVGIGQISSEVPQNLSASRPQDRQFILSSKKLLLSDSGFYLCAWSDSYQPQHFGDGTRLSIL.

CDR3 coding DNA: TGTGCCATCAGTACATACAGGGGCAATGAGCAGTTCTTC. It yields the protein CAISTYRGNEQFF. The genes are TRBV10-3 and TRBJ2-1; 7 bases match TRBD1. V shed 5 bases and J 6 bases; nucleotides not matched to a gene: 4. The CDR3 contains 13 residues. CDR1 and CDR2 (germline): ENHRY, SYGVKD.

V gene TRBV25-1 combines with J gene TRBJ2-1; TRBD1 matches at 7 bases. The germline CDR1 and CDR2 sequences are MGHDK and SYGVNS. V dropped 6 bases and J dropped 9; count of bases not matched to a gene: 5. The CDR3 covers 12 residues. The CDR3 loop reads CASSKQGIEQFF. The CDR3 nucleotides read TGTGCCAGCAGCAAACAGGGGATTGAGCAGTTCTTC. Full variable domain (rest looked up from reference TRBV25-1 and TRBJ2-1): EADIYQTPRYLVIGTGKKITLECSQTMGHDKMYWYQQDPGMELHLIHYSYGVNSTEKGDLSSESTVSRIRTEHFPLTLESARPSHTSQYLCASSKQGIEQFFGPGTRLTVL.

This clone was seen once. This rearrangement joins TRBV7-6 to TRBJ2-7, with a possible D match to TRBD2 (6 bases). The ends were cut back, 5 bases at V and 5 bases at J, with 22 bases in the middle. Germline values: CDR1 SGHVS, CDR2 FNYEAQ. This CDR3 comprises 16 residues. The CDR3 protein is CASSPGTRWRGDEQYF. The CDR3 DNA is TGTGCCAGCAGCCCCGGGACCCGATGGAGGGGAGACGAGCAGTACTTC. Full variable domain (rest looked up from reference TRBV7-6 and TRBJ2-7): GAGVSQSPRYKVTKRGQDVALRCDPISGHVSLYWYRQALGQGPEFLTYFNYEAQQDKSGLPNDRFSAERPEGSISTLTIQRTEQRDSAMYRCASSPGTRWRGDEQYFGPGTRLTVT.

The chain links TRBV5-4 to TRBJ2-5; D remains unclear. The CDR3 has 15 amino acids. The germline gives CDR1 SGHNT, CDR2 YYREEE (reference sequence). The V end was cut by 5 bases, the J end by 5 bases, with 19 bases between. CDR3 DNA: TGTGCCAGCAGTATGAGATCCTCCCCAGAGGAGACCCAGTACTTC. It codes for CASSMRSSPEETQYF.

This chain connects TRBV18 to TRBJ1-1; 8 positions match TRBD1. Germline CDR1 and CDR2: KGHSH and LQKENI. V was pared by 3 bases and J by 4 bases, with 7 bases of the junction left unmatched. The CDR3 sequence is 15 residues long. This CDR3 is CASSPRQGTGTEAFF. The CDR3 DNA sequence: TGTGCCAGCTCACCCCGACAGGGGACGGGCACTGAAGCTTTCTTT.

The rearrangement joins TRBV5-1 to TRBJ2-1; 13 nucleotides match TRBD2. V lost 4 bases, J lost 3 bases, and 13 bases stayed unmatched. The CDR3 loop spans 19 amino acids. Germline V gene lookup returns CDR1 SGHRS and CDR2 YFSETQ. CDR3 region: CASSVGLAGAPAVYNEQFF. The DNA for the CDR3 is TGCGCCAGCAGCGTAGGACTAGCGGGGGCTCCGGCCGTCTACAATGAGCAGTTCTTC.

The CDR3, as DNA: TGTGCCAGCTCAGGGGGCCAATCGGTAGATACGCAGTATTTT. It yields the protein CASSGGQSVDTQYF. This chain links TRBV11-2 with TRBJ2-3; 8 nucleotides match TRBD1. V gave up 8 bases and J gave up 5 bases; unmatched junction bases: 9. The germline CDR1 and CDR2 sequences are SGHAT and FQNNGV. The length of the CDR3 is 14 residues.

This chain joins TRBV7-6 and TRBJ1-1, with D maybe TRBD1 (6 bases). This CDR3 region has 17 residues. Trimming took off 0 bases at V and 0 bases at J, with 14 bases between the two ends. Germline V CDR1 and CDR2: SGHVS, FNYEAQ. The CDR3 region has the DNA TGTGCCAGCAGCTTAGCCCCTACCAGGGGCCTGAACACTGAAGCTTTCTTT. It yields the protein CASSLAPTRGLNTEAFF.

The V and J genes are TRBV6-6 and TRBJ1-1; D gene uncertain. The CDR3 extends over 14 amino acids. Trimming left V 6 bases short and J 5 bases short, with 16 bases between. Germline-derived CDR1 and CDR2 are MNHNY and SVGAGI (reference sequence). The CDR3 DNA reads TGTGCCAGCAGACCCCCTTTGAGTGGAACTGAAGCTTTCTTT. Translation: CASRPPLSGTEAFF.

This clone was detected only a few times. The rearrangement links TRBV2 to TRBJ1-2; TRBD1 aligns across 7 bases. CDR1 is SNHLY, CDR2 FYNNEI, per germline. The V segment lost 6 bases and the J segment 4 bases; nucleotides outside the gene matches: 2. The CDR3 is made up of 12 amino acids. The CDR3 sequence: CASRQGTYGYTF. In DNA, the CDR3 is TGTGCCAGCAGACAGGGGACCTATGGCTACACCTTC. Combining the CDR3 with reference TRBV2 and TRBJ1-2 gives the whole variable domain EPEVTQTPSHQVTQMGQEVILRCVPISNHLYFYWYRQILGQKVEFLVSFYNNEISEKSEIFDDQFSVERPDGSNFTLKIRSTKLEDSAMYFCASRQGTYGYTFGSGTRLTVV.

Remarks on this clone: Other nucleotide sequences in the sample specify the same CDR3. The rearrangement joins TRBV18 to TRBJ1-1; D possibly corresponds to TRBD1 (5 bases). The CDR3 contains 14 residues. CDR1 is KGHSH, CDR2 LQKENI, per germline. With 1 base removed from V and 0 bases from J, the gap between germline ends came to 6 bases. CDR3 in amino acids: CASSPQGLNTEAFF. CDR3 DNA sequence: TGTGCCAGCTCACCACAGGGGTTGAACACTGAAGCTTTCTTT.

The V call is TRBV7-8, the J call TRBJ1-1, with TRBD1 matching 11 bases. The CDR3 contains 16 residues. Losses at the gene ends were 4 bases for V and 6 bases for J; bases not matched to a gene: 10. Germline lookup yields CDR1 SGHVS and CDR2 FQNEAQ. CDR3: CASSYALGDRGSEAFF. CDR3 DNA: TGTGCCAGCAGCTACGCGCTTGGGGACAGGGGGTCTGAAGCTTTCTTT.

V gene TRBV5-1 combines with J gene TRBJ2-5; unclear D gene. The CDR3 is 13 amino acids. Germline V gene data show CDR1 as SGHRS and CDR2 as YFSETQ. V was trimmed by 0 bases and J by 1 base, leaving 4 bases between them. CDR3 DNA sequence: TGCGCCAGCAGCTTGGCGTTCCAAGAGACCCAGTACTTC. Translated, it gives CASSLAFQETQYF. The full variable domain, its missing parts supplied by reference TRBV5-1 and TRBJ2-5, is KAGVTQTPRYLIKTRGQQVTLSCSPISGHRSVSWYQQTPGQGLQFLFEYFSETQRNKGNFPGRFSGRQFSNSRSEMNVSTLELGDSALYLCASSLAFQETQYFGPGTRLLVL.

This clone came up once. The chain uses TRBV4-2 and TRBJ2-2; 9 bases line up with TRBD1. CDR1 is LGHNA, CDR2 YNFKEQ, per germline. This CDR3 region has 16 residues. The ends lost 1 base at V and 3 bases at J; junction bases unmatched: 3. The CDR3 DNA is TGTGCCAGCAGCCAAGCGGGACAGGGATACACCGGGGAGCTGTTTTTT. It is translated as CASSQAGQGYTGELFF.

This chain joins TRBV27 and TRBJ1-5, with 11 nucleotides matching TRBD1. V was clipped by 6 bases and J by 2 bases; unmatched bases: 9. The CDR3 totals 17 residues. Germline loops: CDR1 MNHEY, CDR2 SMNVEV (reference sequence). The CDR3 protein is CASRPGQGARGNQPQHF. The CDR3 DNA reads TGTGCCAGCAGACCCGGACAGGGGGCGAGGGGCAATCAGCCCCAGCATTTT.

The V call is TRBV7-9, the J call TRBJ2-3; either TRBD1 or TRBD2 may supply D (5 bases each). The V gene's germline CDR1 is SEHNR and CDR2 FQNEAQ (reference sequence). Trimming stripped 4 bases from V and 3 bases from J, with 14 bases between. There are 15 residues in the CDR3. CDR3 DNA: TGTGCCAGCAGCTCACGGGACGGACCAACAGATACGCAGTATTTT. Protein: CASSSRDGPTDTQYF.

This chain uses TRBV7-9 with TRBJ2-1; D possibly corresponds to TRBD2 (7 bases). Germline V gives CDR1 SEHNR, CDR2 FQNEAQ (reference sequence). Trimming removed 7 bases at V and 5 bases at J, with 21 bases between. The CDR3 consists of 16 residues. This CDR3 is CASIPLGGGLHNEQFF. The CDR3 DNA follows: TGTGCCAGCATCCCGCTAGGGGGGGGCCTCCACAATGAGCAGTTCTTC.

The genes are TRBV13 and TRBJ2-3, with 8 bases fitting TRBD2. Losses at the gene ends were 5 bases for V and 4 bases for J; bases not matched to a gene: 17. CDR1 and CDR2 from the germline V gene are PRHDT and FYEKMQ (reference sequence). There are 18 residues in the CDR3. The CDR3 region is CASSPVGPGGPLADTQYF. The CDR3 DNA follows: TGTGCCAGCAGCCCGGTTGGCCCGGGGGGGCCTCTCGCAGATACGCAGTATTTT.

J is TRBJ2-3 and V is TRBV13; 8 bases align to TRBD2. The junction had 15 bases not matched to a gene; V was cut back by 2 bases and J by 5 bases. The germline V gene has CDR1 PRHDT and CDR2 FYEKMQ (reference sequence). CDR3 size: 18 residues. CDR3 bases: TGTGCCAGCAGCTTATCCCCTTTTCGGGGGGGGGCCGAAGATACGCAGTATTTT. Translated, it gives CASSLSPFRGGAEDTQYF. The variable domain in full, completed from reference TRBV13 and TRBJ2-3, reads AAGVIQSPRHLIKEKRETATLKCYPIPRHDTVYWYQQGPGQDPQFLISFYEKMQSDKGSIPDRFSAQQFSDYHSELNMSSLELGDSALYFCASSLSPFRGGAEDTQYFGPGTRLTVL.

The rearrangement joins TRBV7-2 to TRBJ1-2; D not certain. V dropped 5 bases and J dropped 2 bases, with 12 bases sitting between them. Germline V gene lookup returns CDR1 SGHTA and CDR2 FQGNSA. The CDR3 is 14 residues long. The CDR3 spells CASSLIGKNYGYTF. The CDR3 DNA reads TGTGCCAGCAGCCTAATCGGCAAGAACTATGGCTACACCTTC.

The chain employs TRBV7-2 and TRBJ2-1; perhaps TRBD2 as D (5 bases). CDR3 length: 13 amino acids. Germline CDR1 is SGHTA and CDR2 is FQGNSA. V was cut by 3 bases and J by 8 bases, with 11 bases left in between. The CDR3 sequence is CASSLTGSHEQFF. CDR3 nucleotides: TGTGCCAGCAGCTTGACGGGGAGTCATGAGCAGTTCTTC.

The chain couples TRBV24-1 to TRBJ2-1; D ambiguous. The CDR3 is 11 amino acids. The V and J ends lost 0 bases and 7 bases respectively, with 0 bases between them. CDR1 and CDR2 from the germline V gene are KGHDR and SFDVKD. This CDR3 is CATSDLNEQFF. As DNA, the CDR3 is TGTGCCACCAGTGATTTGAATGAGCAGTTCTTC.

The chain recombines TRBV15 with TRBJ1-4, with D unresolved. V was pared by 6 bases and J by 4 bases, with 15 bases between. The germline V gene encodes CDR1 LNHNV and CDR2 YYDKDF (reference sequence). This CDR3 contains 15 residues. CDR3 sequence reads: CATRSVGLSNEKLFF. CDR3 in DNA: TGTGCCACCAGGTCGGTAGGCCTTAGTAATGAAAAACTGTTTTTT.

This chain connects TRBV5-6 to TRBJ1-2; no firm D call. This CDR3 has 13 amino acids. The V gene lost 4 bases and the J gene lost 5 bases, with 12 bases spanning the gap. Germline loops: CDR1 SGHDT, CDR2 YYEEEE. The CDR3 loop reads CASSRPPQYGYTF. As DNA, the CDR3 is TGTGCCAGCAGCCGACCGCCTCAGTATGGCTACACCTTC.

The rearrangement links TRBV12-2 to TRBJ1-2; the table's D call, TRBD1, was not checked against the DNA. TRBV12-2 represents a pseudogene. This CDR3 has 19 amino acids. The DNA for the CDR3 is TGTGCAAGTCGCTCCCGGACGGGACACCAGCCCGGGGTGAGCTATGGCTACACCTTC. Translation gives CASRSRTGHQPGVSYGYTF.

This rearrangement joins TRBV18 to TRBJ1-1, with TRBD1 matching 7 bases. This CDR3 has 14 amino acids. Germline-derived CDR1 and CDR2 are KGHSH and LQKENI. V lost 7 bases to trimming and J lost 6 bases; unmatched junction nucleotides: 11. The CDR3 DNA reads TGTGCCAGCTTAGACTTCAGGGGGAGCGCTGAAGCTTTCTTT. As protein: CASLDFRGSAEAFF.

The rearrangement uses TRBV7-2 and TRBJ1-2; D is ambiguous. From germline, CDR1 is SGHTA and CDR2 FQGNSA. The CDR3 has 15 residues. The V end lost 1 base, the J end lost 5 bases, and 14 bases lay between the germline ends. CDR3 bases: TGTGCCAGCAGCTTAGTGCGTCAGGCCGTATATGGCTACACCTTC. This encodes CASSLVRQAVYGYTF.